This is a list of T cell receptor beta chains from one sample in a study of blood T cell repertoires in COVID-19. Clones were read by immunoSEQ multiplex PCR, and TCRdb kept only the in-frame ones, dropping some. The sample lists roughly 150,000 clones, 75% to 90% occurring once. The sample comprised peripheral blood. The receptors originated from a man aged 55 to 70 with acute or convalescent COVID-19. Both conserved end residues are part of each CDR3. A D gene is named only where the DNA matches it firmly. Size is omitted from some rows. Given values are once, few, many or a class for expanded clones.

j_call d_call v_call clone_size cdr3_nt cdr3_aa
TRBJ1-2 TRBD1 TRBV7-9 . TGTGCCAGCAGCCCGGGGGGGGACAGAGGTTACACCTTC CASSPGGDRGYTF
TRBJ2-7 TRBD2 TRBV7-2 . TGTGCCAGCAGCTTAGAGCTAGCGGGAGGAAGAGAGCAGTACTTC CASSLELAGGREQYF
TRBJ2-7 TRBD2 TRBV9 few TGTGCCAGCAGCACCGGACTAGCGGGCGAGCAGTACTTC CASSTGLAGEQYF
TRBJ2-2 TRBD2 TRBV11-3 . TGTGCCAGCAGCTTGAGGACGGGGGGAAACGCCGGGGAGCTGTTTTTT CASSLRTGGNAGELFF
TRBJ1-6 . TRBV2 once TGTGCCAGCAGTCCTTGGACAGATAATTCACCCCTCCACTTT CASSPWTDNSPLHF
TRBJ1-1 . TRBV30 . TGTGCCTGGAGTCCAAAGACAGGTACCTTGAACACTGAAGCTTTCTTT CAWSPKTGTLNTEAFF
TRBJ2-1 TRBD2 TRBV11-2 once TGTGCCAGCAGCCCGCGCGGAGCGGGGACTTACAATGAGCAGTTCTTC CASSPRGAGTYNEQFF
TRBJ2-1 TRBD2 TRBV7-2 . TGTGCCAGCAGACCCCCGGGACTAGCGTCCAATGAGCAGTTCTTC CASRPPGLASNEQFF
TRBJ1-2 . TRBV5-4 . TGTGCCAGCAGCGTCACGGGGGGAGTATATGGCTACACCTTC CASSVTGGVYGYTF
TRBJ1-1 . TRBV30 few TGTGCCTGGAGTGTACAGATGAACACTGAAGCTTTCTTT CAWSVQMNTEAFF
TRBJ2-6 . TRBV21-1 . TGTGCCAGCACCAGACAGGGTCATTCTGGGGCCAACGTCCTGACTTTC CASTRQGHSGANVLTF
TRBJ2-6 TRBD1 TRBV30 few TGTGCCTGGAGTAAAGGACAGGGATTCTCTGGGGCCAACGTCCTGACTTTC CAWSKGQGFSGANVLTF
TRBJ1-5 . TRBV19 . TGTGCCAGTAGTAGGGAGGGAATGGGCAATCAGCCCCAGCATTTT CASSREGMGNQPQHF
TRBJ1-2 TRBD1 TRBV4-3 . TGCGCCAGCAGCCAAGTTTCTACGGGACAGGGGAAGAGTGGCTACACCTTC CASSQVSTGQGKSGYTF
TRBJ2-1 TRBD2 TRBV19 . TGTGCCAGTAGTCAGCGGGGGGGCCTGTACAATGAGCAGTTCTTC CASSQRGGLYNEQFF
TRBJ2-7 . TRBV4-2 . TGTGCCAGCAGCCAAGGGCGGGACGGCAGATACGAGCAGTACTTC CASSQGRDGRYEQYF
TRBJ1-6 . TRBV5-1 few TGCGCCAGCAGCTTGGCAGGGATCTATAATTCACCCCTCCACTTT CASSLAGIYNSPLHF
TRBJ1-6 TRBD1 TRBV30 . TGTGCCTGGACTTGGACAGGGGGCTCCTATAATTCACCCCTCCACTTT CAWTWTGGSYNSPLHF
TRBJ1-1 TRBD1 TRBV19 . TGTGCCAGTAGTCGAACAGGGGTTGACACTGAAGCTTTCTTT CASSRTGVDTEAFF
TRBJ1-1 TRBD1 TRBV2 . TGTGCCGGGACAGGGGGCATGAGCACTGAAGCTTTCTTT CAGTGGMSTEAFF
TRBJ1-4 TRBD1 TRBV2 once TGTGCCAGCAGGACCCAGGGGGGTAAGCTGTCGGGTGAAAAACTGTTTTTT CASRTQGGKLSGEKLFF
TRBJ2-7 . TRBV5-5 . TGTGCCAGCAGCCGGGGCGGGGACTACGAGCAGTACTTC CASSRGGDYEQYF
TRBJ2-7 . TRBV4-3 few TGCGCCAGCAGCCAAGGCCCGAGCTCCTACGAGCAGTACTTC CASSQGPSSYEQYF
TRBJ1-2 TRBD1 TRBV29-1 few TGCAGCGCCGGGACAGGGACTAACTATGGCTACACCTTC CSAGTGTNYGYTF
TRBJ1-6 . TRBV7-2 once TGTGCCAGCAGCGTGACAGGAAATAATTCACCCCTCCACTTT CASSVTGNNSPLHF
TRBJ1-5 TRBD1 TRBV28 . TGTGCCAGCAGCGAGGGACAGGGGGCGCATAGCAATCAGCCCCAGCATTTT CASSEGQGAHSNQPQHF
TRBJ1-4 . TRBV7-2 . TGTGCCAGCAGCCCCGGGTGGTACGGCGCCGATGAAAAACTGTTTTTT CASSPGWYGADEKLFF
TRBJ2-2 . TRBV7-3 . TGTGCCAGCAGCTTTGGGACTGGCACCGGGGAGCTGTTTTTT CASSFGTGTGELFF
TRBJ2-2 . TRBV3-1/TRBV3-2 . TGTGCCAGCAGTCGGACAGTAACCGGGGAGCTGTTTTTT CASSRTVTGELFF
TRBJ1-3 TRBD1 TRBV2 . TGTGCCAGCAGTGAGGGACAGGGAAGGGCCTCTGGAAACACCATATATTTT CASSEGQGRASGNTIYF
TRBJ1-1 TRBD1 TRBV5-6 . TGTGCCAGTTCCCTCCGGGACAGGGGTCCTGAAGCTTTCTTT CASSLRDRGPEAFF
TRBJ2-7 TRBD1 TRBV19 . TGTGCCAGCCAGGCCGGGACAGGCTCCTACGAGCAGTACTTC CASQAGTGSYEQYF
TRBJ1-2 . TRBV30 . TGTGCCTGGACTCCCAGAGAGGGGACCGCCCTGGCGGGGGGCTACACCTTC CAWTPREGTALAGGYTF
TRBJ2-7 . TRBV15 . TGTGCCACCAGTGCCGATAATCAACTAATCTACGAGCAGTACTTC CATSADNQLIYEQYF
TRBJ2-5 . TRBV20-1 . TGCAGTGCTAGTGGACCGGGCCAAGAGACCCAGTACTTC CSASGPGQETQYF
TRBJ2-3 . TRBV5-1 . TGCGCCAGCAGCTTGTCAGGGTCAGGAAATACGCAGTATTTT CASSLSGSGNTQYF
TRBJ1-5 . TRBV11-2 once TGTGCCAGCAGCCTTACAGACAATCAGCCCCAGCATTTT CASSLTDNQPQHF
TRBJ2-5 . TRBV7-3 . TGTGCCAGCAGCTTAAGCGGGCCCCAAGAGACCCAGTACTTC CASSLSGPQETQYF
TRBJ2-7 . TRBV7-2 . TGTGCCAGCAGCCCCGCGGGTGAGCAGTACTTC CASSPAGEQYF
TRBJ2-5 TRBD1 TRBV19 few TGTGCCAGTAGTTCTACAGGGGTCCAAGAGACCCAGTACTTC CASSSTGVQETQYF
TRBJ1-5 . TRBV9 . TGTGCCAGCAGCTTCGCAGGGGACAATCAGCCCCAGCATTTT CASSFAGDNQPQHF
TRBJ1-1 TRBD1 TRBV5-4 . TGTGCCAGCAGCACTACAGGGGGGGAGAAAGCTTTCTTT CASSTTGGEKAFF
TRBJ1-5 . TRBV19 . TGTGCCAGTAGTACCTACAGGGCGGGCAATCAGCCCCAGCATTTT CASSTYRAGNQPQHF
TRBJ2-7 TRBD2 TRBV29-1 . TGCAGCGGAGGGGGGTCCGGGACTAGCGGAGAAAGGCAGTACTTC CSGGGSGTSGERQYF
TRBJ2-5 TRBD1 TRBV29-1 . TGCAGCGTTGCCCGGACAGGAGAGACCCAGTACTTC CSVARTGETQYF
TRBJ2-4 . TRBV28 . TGTGCCAGCAGTCCAGGAGGGGTTCGGGCCAAAAACATTCAGTACTTC CASSPGGVRAKNIQYF
TRBJ2-3 TRBD2 TRBV4-2 few TGTGCCAGCAGCCAAAGGGCAGGACTAGCGGGAGGGTCAGATACGCAGTATTTT CASSQRAGLAGGSDTQYF
TRBJ1-2 . TRBV11-2 few TGTGCCAGCAGCCAAGACAGACTCTATGGCTACACCTTC CASSQDRLYGYTF
TRBJ1-4 TRBD1 TRBV19 . TGTGCCAGTAACCGCGACAGGGCCTTTAATGAAAAACTGTTTTTT CASNRDRAFNEKLFF
TRBJ1-2 . TRBV30 . TGTGCCTGGACAGGGCAGTTCGGGAGGTATGGCTACACCTTC CAWTGQFGRYGYTF